A single sample gave rise to the 4 T cell receptor beta chains below, sequenced in a study of breast tumors, draining lymph nodes, adjacent tissues. TCRdb re-analysed the multiplex PCR reads in MiXCR, keeping a single row per CDR3 protein. Seen here are 150,000 to 200,000 distinct CDR3 sequences, roughly 30% observed once, and the top ten hold about 4%. Breast cancer patients provided tissue from their axillary draining lymph nodes. The sample comprised axillary lymph node tissue. The origin of the receptors is a female donor with breast cancer. Some clones in this sample may be carry-over from other donors' samples.

This clonotype came up many times. The CDR3 spells CASTPGSAGELFF. In DNA, the CDR3 is TGTGCCAGCACCCCCGGGAGCGCCGGGGAGCTGTTTTTT. V gene TRBV2 combines with J gene TRBJ2-2; D may be TRBD2 (6 bases). Deletions cut 7 bases from V and 6 bases from J, with 12 bases between. The CDR3 runs to 13 residues. Germline V CDR1 and CDR2: SNHLY, FYNNEI.

The table lists this clonotype with a few counts. This sequence joins TRBV5-4 and TRBJ1-1; D is unclear. This CDR3 region has 12 residues. Germline lookup yields CDR1 SGHNT and CDR2 YYREEE (reference sequence). Trimming cost V 0 bases and J 11 bases, with 11 bases left between them. For the CDR3, the DNA is TGTGCCAGCAGCTTGGCCGGTGGTTTGGCTTTCTTT. It translates to CASSLAGGLAFF.

The V and J genes are TRBV19 and TRBJ2-1; 9 nucleotides agree with TRBD1. The junction had 12 bases not matched to a gene; V was cut back by 8 bases and J by 7 bases. Germline V gives CDR1 LNHDA, CDR2 SQIVND (reference sequence). The CDR3 covers 15 residues. For the CDR3, the DNA is TGTGCCAGTCGACAGGGGGACCTATTTTTGAATGAGCAGTTCTTC. Translation gives CASRQGDLFLNEQFF.

This clonotype occurred many times. The rearrangement uses TRBV9 and TRBJ1-2; perhaps TRBD1 as D (6 bases). V lost 4 bases and J lost 8, with 24 bases in between. CDR3 length: 16 amino acids. Per germline, CDR1 SGDLS and CDR2 YYNGEE. The CDR3, as DNA: TGTGCCAGCAGCTCCGTTGGGGCAGGGGCCGGGATCGGCTACACCTTC. It specifies CASSSVGAGAGIGYTF.